The present entry profiles one T cell receptor (beta chain) with its context. Its antigen remains unidentified. This sample was included in a study of blood T cells in healthy people across ages. The study, taken as a whole, reports: Unsorted PBMCs prevented conclusive naive versus antigen-experienced comparison. The study lacked donor CMV status, which possibly confounded expanded clonotype changes.

V was clipped by 5 bases and J by 5 bases, with 10 bases between them. CDR3 length: 13 amino acids. Germline lookup yields CDR1 MNHEY and CDR2 SVGAGI. Combining a sample-barcoded 5' primer with a J-beta primer mix, a second PCR ran for roughly 7 to 12 cycles. In TCRdb, the 5' RACE reads were re-called with MiXCR into one record per CDR3 protein. The data show around 780,000 distinct CDR3 sequences, approximately 24% seen once. These data also featured in a second study, about T cells of mothers and their children.

This chain connects TRBV6-5 to TRBJ2-1, with D uncertain. This clonotype originated in a boy aged 10-17 years in good health. Sequencing was performed on blood. The CDR3 here is CASSLRANNEQFF. In nucleotides, the CDR3 is TGTGCCAGCAGTCTCCGGGCCAACAATGAGCAGTTCTTC.